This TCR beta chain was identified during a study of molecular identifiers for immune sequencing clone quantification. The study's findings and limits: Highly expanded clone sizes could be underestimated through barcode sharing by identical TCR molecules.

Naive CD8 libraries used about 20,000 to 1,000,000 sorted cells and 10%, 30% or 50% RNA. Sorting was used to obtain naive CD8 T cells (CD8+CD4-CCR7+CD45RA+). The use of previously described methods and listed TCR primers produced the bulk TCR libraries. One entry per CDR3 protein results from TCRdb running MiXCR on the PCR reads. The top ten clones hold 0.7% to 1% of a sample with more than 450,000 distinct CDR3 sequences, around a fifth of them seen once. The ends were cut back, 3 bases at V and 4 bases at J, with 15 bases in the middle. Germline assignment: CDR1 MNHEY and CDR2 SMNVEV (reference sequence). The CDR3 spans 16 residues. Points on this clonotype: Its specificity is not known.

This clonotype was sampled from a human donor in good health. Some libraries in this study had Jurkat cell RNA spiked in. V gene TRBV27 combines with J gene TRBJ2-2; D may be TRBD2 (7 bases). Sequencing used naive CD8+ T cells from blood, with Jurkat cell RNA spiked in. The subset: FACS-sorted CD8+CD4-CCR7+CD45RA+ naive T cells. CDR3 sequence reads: CASSFYGGPSTGELFF. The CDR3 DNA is TGTGCCAGCAGTTTTTACGGGGGGCCAAGCACCGGGGAGCTGTTTTTT.